Below, 6 T cell receptor beta chains from the same sample are listed, as sequenced in a study of long-term antiretroviral therapy in people with HIV. Run at survey level, the immunoSEQ assay was version v3.0. Some clones are missing from TCRdb's copy, which holds only in-frame ones; the method was immunoSEQ multiplex PCR. Here the sample spans approximately 47,000 clones, 80% to 90% being singletons. This specimen was unsorted PBMCs, taken 0.8 years after starting antiretroviral therapy. The source of these receptors is a woman aged 18-29 years with HIV.

Written as DNA, the CDR3 is TGTGCCAGCAGCCGTCCAAAAGAGGGGAGCTCCTACAATGAGCAGTTCTTC. Translating it yields CASSRPKEGSSYNEQFF. The V call is TRBV28, the J call TRBJ2-1, with D perhaps matching TRBD1 or TRBD2 (5 bases each). CDR3 size: 17 residues. V lost 6 bases and J lost 0, with 18 bases in between. Germline values: CDR1 MDHEN, CDR2 SYDVKM. The full variable domain, its missing parts supplied by reference TRBV28 and TRBJ2-1, is DVKVTQSSRYLVKRTGEKVFLECVQDMDHENMFWYRQDPGLGLRLIYFSYDVKMKEKGDIPEGYSVSREKKERFSLILESASTNQTSMYLCASSRPKEGSSYNEQFFGPGTRLTVL.

The V and J genes are TRBV7-9 and TRBJ2-2; perhaps TRBD2 as D (6 bases). The CDR3 spans 15 residues. Trimming stripped 5 bases from V and 5 bases from J, with 15 bases between. CDR1 and CDR2 from the germline V gene are SEHNR and FQNEAQ (reference sequence). This chain's CDR3 is CASSLWDSQTGELFF. The CDR3 DNA reads as TGTGCCAGCAGCCTATGGGACTCTCAGACCGGGGAGCTGTTTTTT.

The chain has TRBV4-2 and TRBJ2-3, with TRBD2 matching over 11 bases. This CDR3 has 18 residues. In germline, CDR1 is LGHNA, CDR2 YNFKEQ. The V segment lost 0 bases and the J segment 0 bases; nucleotides outside the gene matches: 5. CDR3 coding DNA: TGTGCCAGCAGCCAAGATATCCGGACTAGCGGGAGCACAGATACGCAGTATTTT. Translated: CASSQDIRTSGSTDTQYF.

V and J are TRBV6-8 and TRBJ1-1; D is unclear. The CDR3 is 13 residues long. CDR1 and CDR2 from the germline V gene are MNHGY and SAAAGT. The germline V and J ends were trimmed by 5 bases and 2 bases, with 9 bases remaining between them. CDR3 protein: CASSAGPNTEAFF. In DNA form, the CDR3 reads TGTGCCAGCAGTGCTGGCCCTAACACTGAAGCTTTCTTT.

The chain recombines TRBV9 with TRBJ2-1, with 7 bases fitting TRBD2. With V trimmed by 0 bases and J by 8 bases, 5 bases remained unmatched. This CDR3 comprises 14 residues. The V gene's germline CDR1 is SGDLS and CDR2 YYNGEE. The DNA for the CDR3 is TGTGCCAGCAGCGTAGTCGTAGCGGGTGATGAGCAGTTCTTC. Protein sequence: CASSVVVAGDEQFF.

This sequence joins TRBV6-5 and TRBJ1-1; tentative D call: TRBD1 (5 bases). V shed 4 bases and J shed 11 bases, with 20 bases lying between them. Germline lookup yields CDR1 MNHEY and CDR2 SVGAGI. The CDR3 covers 14 residues. The CDR3 is CASSSTRRGWGAFF. The CDR3 coding sequence is TGTGCCAGCAGTTCCACGAGAAGGGGCTGGGGGGCTTTCTTT.